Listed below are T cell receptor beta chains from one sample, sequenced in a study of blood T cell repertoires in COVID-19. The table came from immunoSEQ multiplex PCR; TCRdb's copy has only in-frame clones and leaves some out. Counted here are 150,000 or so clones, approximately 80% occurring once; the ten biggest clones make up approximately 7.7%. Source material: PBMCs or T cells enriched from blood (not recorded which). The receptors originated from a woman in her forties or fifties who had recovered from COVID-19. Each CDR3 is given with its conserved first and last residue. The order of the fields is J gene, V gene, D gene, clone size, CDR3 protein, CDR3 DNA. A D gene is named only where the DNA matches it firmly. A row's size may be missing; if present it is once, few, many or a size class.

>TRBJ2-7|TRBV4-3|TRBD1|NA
CASSQDRETGNPYEQYF
TGCGCCAGCAGCCAAGATAGGGAGACAGGGAACCCCTACGAGCAGTACTTC
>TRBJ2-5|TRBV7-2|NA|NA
CASSLKVAGLNQETQYF
TGTGCCAGCAGCTTAAAGGTTGCGGGTCTAAACCAAGAGACCCAGTACTTC
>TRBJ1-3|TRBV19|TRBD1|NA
CASSKSGTDSGNTIYF
TGTGCCAGTAGTAAATCCGGGACAGACTCTGGAAACACCATATATTTT
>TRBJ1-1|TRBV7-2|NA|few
CASSLGGPVTEAFF
TGTGCCAGCAGCTTAGGGGGGCCGGTCACTGAAGCTTTCTTT
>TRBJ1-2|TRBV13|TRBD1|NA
CASSRDRSFGGYTF
TGTGCCAGCAGCCGGGACAGGTCTTTCGGTGGCTACACCTTC
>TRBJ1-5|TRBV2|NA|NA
CASSEGGVQPQHF
TGTGCCAGCAGTGAGGGGGGAGTTCAGCCCCAGCATTTT
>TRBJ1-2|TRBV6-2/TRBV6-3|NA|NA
CASSPPGLNGYTF
TGTGCCAGCAGTCCCCCAGGGTTAAATGGCTACACCTTC
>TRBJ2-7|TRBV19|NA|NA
CASSIGGGPYEQYF
TGTGCCAGTAGTATCGGTGGCGGGCCCTACGAGCAGTACTTC
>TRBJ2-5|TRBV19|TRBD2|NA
CASSIPRGGMQETQYF
TGTGCCAGTAGTATCCCGCGGGGGGGTATGCAGGAGACCCAGTACTTC
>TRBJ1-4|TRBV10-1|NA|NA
CASSGGEVINEKLFF
TGCGCCAGCAGTGGGGGGGAGGTGATTAATGAAAAACTGTTTTTT
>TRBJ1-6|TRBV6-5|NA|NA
CASSLTGPYNSPLHF
TGTGCCAGCAGTCTCACAGGGCCCTATAATTCACCCCTCCACTTT
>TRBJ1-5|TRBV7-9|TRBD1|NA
CASSLTGENQPQHF
TGTGCCAGCAGCCTGACAGGGGAAAATCAGCCCCAGCATTTT
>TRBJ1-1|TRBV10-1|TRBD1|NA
CASIPGGEAFF
TGCGCCAGCATCCCAGGGGGCGAAGCTTTCTTT
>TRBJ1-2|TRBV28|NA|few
CASSPSLDYGYTF
TGTGCCAGCAGCCCCAGTCTCGACTATGGCTACACCTTC
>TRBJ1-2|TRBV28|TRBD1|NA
CASSFPGQPHYGYTF
TGTGCCAGCAGTTTCCCGGGACAGCCCCACTATGGCTACACCTTC
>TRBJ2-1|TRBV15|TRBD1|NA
CATSRDGNTGTGSHEQFF
TGTGCCACCAGCAGAGATGGGAATACCGGGACAGGGAGTCATGAGCAGTTCTTC
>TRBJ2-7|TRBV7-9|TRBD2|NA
CASSLSRAGGGEQYF
TGTGCCAGCAGCTTAAGTCGTGCGGGAGGTGGCGAGCAGTACTTC
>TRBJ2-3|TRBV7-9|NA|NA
CASSLFGRVGDTQYF
TGTGCCAGCAGCTTATTCGGCAGGGTGGGAGATACGCAGTATTTT
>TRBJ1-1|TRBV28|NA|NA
CASSLRTGGRWTEAFF
TGTGCCAGCAGTCTTCGGACTGGGGGGAGGTGGACTGAAGCTTTCTTT
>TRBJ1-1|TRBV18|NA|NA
CASSPMGQAFF
TGTGCCAGCTCACCGATGGGGCAGGCTTTCTTT
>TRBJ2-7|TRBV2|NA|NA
CASTEARDEQYF
TGTGCCAGCACCGAGGCGAGGGACGAGCAGTACTTC
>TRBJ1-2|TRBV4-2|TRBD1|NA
CASSQGTGDYGYTF
TGTGCCAGCAGCCAAGGGACAGGGGATTATGGCTACACCTTC
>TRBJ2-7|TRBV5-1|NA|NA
CASSLTSFYEQYF
TGCGCCAGCAGCTTGACTAGTTTCTACGAGCAGTACTTC
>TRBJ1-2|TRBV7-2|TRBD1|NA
CASSAKTGADYGYTF
TGTGCCAGCAGCGCGAAGACAGGGGCCGACTATGGCTACACCTTC
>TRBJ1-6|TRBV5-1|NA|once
CASSEGEGGSSPLHF
TGCGCCAGCAGCGAGGGGGAAGGAGGTAGCTCACCCCTCCACTTT
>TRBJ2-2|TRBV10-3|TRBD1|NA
CAISGRTGGYTGELFF
TGTGCCATCAGTGGGCGGACAGGGGGCTACACCGGGGAGCTGTTTTTT
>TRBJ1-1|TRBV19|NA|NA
CASSTWRGAEAFF
TGTGCCAGTAGTACTTGGAGAGGCGCTGAAGCTTTCTTT
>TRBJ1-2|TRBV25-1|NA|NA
CASSESNEPPYGYTF
TGTGCCAGCAGTGAAAGTAACGAGCCCCCCTATGGCTACACCTTC
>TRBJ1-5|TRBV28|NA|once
CASSWGGGQPQHF
TGTGCCAGCAGTTGGGGAGGGGGTCAGCCCCAGCATTTT
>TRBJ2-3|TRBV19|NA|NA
CASSSQSQGRGSDTQYF
TGTGCCAGTAGTTCTCAATCCCAGGGGCGCGGGTCAGATACGCAGTATTTT
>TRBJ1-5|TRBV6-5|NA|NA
CASSYSFSVQPQHF
TGTGCCAGCAGTTACTCTTTCTCAGTTCAGCCCCAGCATTTT
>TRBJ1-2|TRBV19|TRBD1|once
CASSTTGQGSGYTF
TGTGCCAGTAGTACGACGGGACAGGGGTCCGGCTACACCTTC
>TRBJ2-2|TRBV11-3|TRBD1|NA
CASSLGQGAWLGNTGELFF
TGTGCCAGCAGTCTCGGGCAGGGGGCTTGGCTTGGGAACACCGGGGAGCTGTTTTTT
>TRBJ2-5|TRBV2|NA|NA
CASVKETRQETQYF
TGTGCCAGCGTGAAGGAGACTCGACAAGAGACCCAGTACTTC
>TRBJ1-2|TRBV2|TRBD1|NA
CAHASTGNYGYTF
TGTGCCCACGCCTCGACAGGGAACTATGGCTACACCTTC
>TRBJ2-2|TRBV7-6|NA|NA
CASRKQGINTGELFF
TGTGCCAGCAGAAAACAGGGAATTAACACCGGGGAGCTGTTTTTT
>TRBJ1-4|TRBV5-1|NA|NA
CASSLITGNNEKLFF
TGCGCCAGCAGCTTGATTACAGGGAATAATGAAAAACTGTTTTTT
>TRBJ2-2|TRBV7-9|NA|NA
CASSAQRPGVGELFF
TGTGCCAGCAGCGCACAACGCCCGGGTGTCGGGGAGCTGTTTTTT